This is a list of T cell receptor beta chains from one sample in a study of CD8+ T cells in alopecia areata. Repertoires were generated with immunoSEQ multiplex PCR, while TCRdb's copy carries only in-frame clones and drops some. The table records around 140,000 clones, approximately 49% of them present only once. Sequenced material: CD8+ T cells sorted from blood, taken at week 0. The source is a human donor with alopecia areata. Both conserved end residues are part of each CDR3. A D gene is named only where the DNA matches it firmly. Not every row has a clone size; where given, it reads once, few, many or a size class.

TRBJ2-1 | TRBV7-9 | few | NA | CASSLLANEQFF | TGTGCCAGCAGCTTACTGGCGAATGAGCAGTTCTTC
TRBJ2-3 | TRBV27 | NA | TRBD1 | CASSWLSGTGATDTQYF | TGTGCCAGCAGTTGGCTTTCCGGGACAGGGGCGACAGATACGCAGTATTTT
TRBJ1-2 | TRBV9 | NA | TRBD1 | CASSSSRGTESNYGYTF | TGTGCCAGCAGCTCAAGCCGAGGGACAGAGAGTAACTATGGCTACACCTTC
TRBJ1-4 | TRBV7-9 | few | NA | CASSVAGRGATNEKLFF | TGTGCCAGCAGCGTCGCGGGGAGAGGGGCAACTAATGAAAAACTGTTTTTT
TRBJ2-7 | TRBV6-5 | once | NA | CASSYEETYEQYF | TGTGCCAGCAGTTACGAGGAAACCTACGAGCAGTACTTC
TRBJ2-1 | TRBV4-1 | few | NA | CASSQGDGDNEQFF | TGCGCCAGCAGCCAAGGGGACGGGGACAATGAGCAGTTCTTC
TRBJ2-7 | TRBV7-9 | NA | NA | CASSYTGSSYEQYF | TGTGCCAGCAGCTATACAGGTAGCTCCTACGAGCAGTACTTC
TRBJ2-5 | TRBV13 | NA | TRBD2 | CASSLVGDYPQETQYF | TGTGCCAGCAGCTTAGTCGGGGACTATCCCCAAGAGACCCAGTACTTC
TRBJ2-5 | TRBV5-6 | few | NA | CASSLGLATETQYF | TGTGCCAGCAGCTTGGGGCTAGCTACGGAGACCCAGTACTTC
TRBJ1-1 | TRBV5-6 | few | NA | CASSLKTANTEAFF | TGTGCCAGCAGCTTGAAGACAGCGAACACTGAAGCTTTCTTT
TRBJ2-6 | TRBV6-5 | NA | NA | CASSYSSLSGANVLTF | TGTGCCAGCAGTTACTCGAGTCTTTCCGGGGCCAACGTCCTGACTTTC
TRBJ1-2 | TRBV30 | NA | NA | CAWSPHMRGAYYGYTF | TGTGCCTGGAGCCCCCACATGCGGGGCGCTTACTATGGCTACACCTTC
TRBJ2-3 | TRBV5-1 | few | NA | CASSLDGSTDTQYF | TGCGCCAGCAGCTTGGACGGCAGCACAGATACGCAGTATTTT
TRBJ2-2 | TRBV7-9 | NA | TRBD1 | CASRWTGGNTGELFF | TGTGCCAGCAGATGGACAGGGGGCAACACCGGGGAGCTGTTTTTT
TRBJ2-7 | TRBV13 | NA | NA | CASSYVYEQYF | TGTGCCAGCAGCTACGTCTACGAGCAGTACTTC
TRBJ2-1 | TRBV27 | NA | TRBD1 | CASSAPGQGSNEQFF | TGTGCCAGCAGCGCACCGGGACAGGGCTCCAATGAGCAGTTCTTC
TRBJ1-6 | TRBV7-8 | NA | NA | CASSLGGSPLHF | TGTGCCAGCAGCTTGGGCGGTTCACCCCTCCACTTT
TRBJ2-1 | TRBV6-5 | few | NA | CATLIKAGYMNEQFF | TGTGCCACTCTCATCAAGGCTGGTTACATGAATGAGCAGTTCTTC
TRBJ2-1 | TRBV27 | many | NA | CASSPSTVWPRPHTGQFF | TGTGCCAGCAGTCCCTCAACGGTTTGGCCTCGTCCCCACACAGGGCAGTTCTTC
TRBJ1-2 | TRBV27 | NA | NA | CASSFSGTHYGYTF | TGTGCCAGCAGTTTTTCCGGGACCCACTATGGCTACACCTTC
TRBJ2-2 | TRBV29-1 | NA | NA | CSVDNGRGGELFF | TGCAGCGTTGACAATGGGCGGGGAGGGGAGCTGTTTTTT
TRBJ2-2 | TRBV5-6 | NA | NA | CASSLSTTGELFF | TGTGCCAGCAGCTTGTCGACCACCGGGGAGCTGTTTTTT
TRBJ1-2 | TRBV6-5 | NA | NA | CASSYSKGDGYTF | TGTGCCAGCAGTTACTCGAAAGGGGATGGCTACACCTTC
TRBJ1-1 | TRBV27 | NA | NA | CASSLLGREAFF | TGTGCCAGCAGTTTATTGGGACGTGAAGCTTTCTTT
TRBJ1-2 | TRBV6-4 | NA | NA | CASGDRLDGYTF | TGTGCCAGCGGCGACAGGCTCGATGGCTACACCTTC
TRBJ2-5 | TRBV13 | NA | TRBD2 | CASSGGLALLETQYF | TGTGCCAGCAGCGGGGGACTAGCCCTTCTCGAGACCCAGTACTTC
TRBJ2-7 | TRBV13 | NA | TRBD1 | CASSRRQGAIYEQYF | TGTGCCAGCAGTCGGAGACAGGGGGCTATCTACGAGCAGTACTTC
TRBJ2-1 | TRBV12-5 | NA | TRBD1 | CASDIPGQVYNEQFF | TGTGCTAGTGACATCCCGGGACAGGTCTACAATGAGCAGTTCTTC
TRBJ1-1 | TRBV29-1 | NA | TRBD1 | CSVERPGQEGGSF | TGCAGCGTTGAACGTCCGGGACAGGAGGGTGGGAGTTTT
TRBJ2-4 | TRBV4-1 | many | NA | CASSPLIAGVAKNIQYF | TGCGCCAGCAGCCCCCTTATAGCAGGGGTAGCCAAAAACATTCAGTACTTC
TRBJ2-2 | TRBV11-2 | NA | NA | CASSLGGSGELFF | TGTGCCAGCAGCTTAGGGGGGTCCGGGGAGCTGTTTTTT
TRBJ2-2 | TRBV2 | NA | NA | CASSEGFGAANTGELFF | TGTGCCAGCAGTGAGGGATTCGGGGCAGCGAACACCGGGGAGCTGTTTTTT
TRBJ2-5 | TRBV4-3 | once | NA | CASSRLLEETQYF | TGCGCCAGCAGCCGCCTCCTTGAGGAGACCCAGTACTTC
TRBJ2-7 | TRBV29-1 | few | NA | CSVVDRDPPYEQYF | TGCAGCGTTGTCGATAGGGACCCCCCGTACGAGCAGTACTTC
TRBJ1-4 | TRBV18 | NA | NA | CASSSDSTANEKLFF | TGTGCCAGCTCATCCGACTCTACGGCTAATGAAAAACTGTTTTTT
TRBJ2-5 | TRBV30 | NA | NA | CAWMVALETQYF | TGTGCCTGGATGGTCGCCTTAGAGACCCAGTACTTC
TRBJ2-3 | TRBV30 | few | NA | CAWVPTTDTQYF | TGTGCCTGGGTCCCGACCACTGATACGCAGTATTTT
TRBJ2-7 | TRBV5-1 | NA | NA | CASSLEGRYEQYF | TGCGCCAGCAGCTTGGAGGGGCGCTACGAGCAGTACTTC
TRBJ1-4 | TRBV10-3 | few | NA | CAISERGTENEKLFF | TGTGCCATCAGTGAGAGAGGGACGGAAAATGAAAAACTGTTTTTT
TRBJ2-5 | TRBV15 | few | NA | CATSIGPGQETQYF | TGTGCCACCAGCATAGGGCCGGGACAAGAGACCCAGTACTTC
TRBJ1-1 | TRBV5-1 | few | NA | CASSFGERWLNTEAFF | TGCGCCAGCAGCTTTGGGGAGCGTTGGTTGAACACTGAAGCTTTCTTT
TRBJ2-7 | TRBV14 | NA | TRBD1 | CASSPTGNLYEQYF | TGTGCCAGCAGCCCGACAGGGAACCTCTACGAGCAGTACTTC
TRBJ1-2 | TRBV4-3 | NA | NA | CASSEGHFPNYGYTF | TGCGCCAGCAGCGAGGGACATTTCCCTAACTATGGCTACACCTTC
TRBJ2-5 | TRBV2 | few | NA | CASRMGETQYF | TGTGCCAGCAGGATGGGGGAGACCCAGTACTTC
TRBJ2-1 | TRBV11-2 | NA | TRBD1 | CASSSSGDRANEQFF | TGTGCCAGCAGCTCTAGTGGGGACAGGGCCAATGAGCAGTTCTTC
TRBJ2-1 | TRBV5-4 | NA | TRBD2 | CASSNPGLGDNEQFF | TGTGCCAGCAGCAACCCGGGACTAGGCGACAATGAGCAGTTCTTC